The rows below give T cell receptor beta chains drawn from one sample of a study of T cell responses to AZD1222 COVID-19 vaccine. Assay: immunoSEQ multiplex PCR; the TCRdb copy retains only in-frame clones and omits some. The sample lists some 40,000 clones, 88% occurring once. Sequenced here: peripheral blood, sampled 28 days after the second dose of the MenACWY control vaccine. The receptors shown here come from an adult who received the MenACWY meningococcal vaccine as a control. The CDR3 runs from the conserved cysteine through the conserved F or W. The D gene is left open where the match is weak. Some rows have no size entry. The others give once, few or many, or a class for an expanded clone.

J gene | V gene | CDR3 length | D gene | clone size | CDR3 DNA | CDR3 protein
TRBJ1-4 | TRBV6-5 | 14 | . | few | TGTGCCAGCAGTAGATCGAGGACTAATGAAAAACTGTTTTTT | CASSRSRTNEKLFF
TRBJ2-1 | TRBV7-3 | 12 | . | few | TGTGCCAGCAGCTTGGGTGCCCGCGAGCAGTTCTTC | CASSLGAREQFF
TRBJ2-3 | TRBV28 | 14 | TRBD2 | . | TGTGCCATCGAGCGGGGGGAAGGCAGCGGTACGCAGTATTTT | CAIERGEGSGTQYF
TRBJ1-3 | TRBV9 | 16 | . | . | TGTGCCAGCAGCGTACGTTGGACCCCCTCTGGAAACACCATATATTTT | CASSVRWTPSGNTIYF
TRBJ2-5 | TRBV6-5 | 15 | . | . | TGTGCCAGCAGTTACCTAGCCGCTGCGGCAGAGACCCAGTACTTC | CASSYLAAAAETQYF
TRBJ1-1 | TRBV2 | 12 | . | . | TGTGCCAGCAGTGAAGATGACACTGAAGCTTTCTTT | CASSEDDTEAFF
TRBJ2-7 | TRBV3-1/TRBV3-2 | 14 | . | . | TGTGCCAGCAGCCAAGTGTTTGAGCCGTCGGAGCAGTACTTC | CASSQVFEPSEQYF
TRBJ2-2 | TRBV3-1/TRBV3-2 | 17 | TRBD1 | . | TGTGCCAGCAGCCGACCAGGGACAGGGCGATACACCGGGGAGCTGTTTTTT | CASSRPGTGRYTGELFF
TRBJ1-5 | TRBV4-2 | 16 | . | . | TGTGCCAGCAGCCCGTTCGCCGAGAATAGCAATCAGCCCCAGCATTTT | CASSPFAENSNQPQHF
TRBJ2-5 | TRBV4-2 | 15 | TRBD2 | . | TGTGCCAGCAGCTCGGGAGGCGGGGACCAAGAGACCCAGTACTTC | CASSSGGGDQETQYF
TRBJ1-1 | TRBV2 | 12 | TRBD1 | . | TGTGCCAGCAGTACGGGGACAGAGCTGGCTTTCTTT | CASSTGTELAFF
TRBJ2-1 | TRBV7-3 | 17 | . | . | TGTGCCAGCAGCTTAAGACCGTTGGGCTTAGGCTCTACTACCCCGTTCTTC | CASSLRPLGLGSTTPFF
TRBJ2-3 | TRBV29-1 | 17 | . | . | TGCAGCGTCGGACTTTATCTAGGAACTTCTAGCACAGATACGCAGTATTTT | CSVGLYLGTSSTDTQYF
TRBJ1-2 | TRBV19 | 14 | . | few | TGTGCCAGTAGTGTCCGTATAGGGGAAGGAGGCTACACCTTC | CASSVRIGEGGYTF
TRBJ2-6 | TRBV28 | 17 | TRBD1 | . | TGTGCCAGCAGACCAACAGGGGACCTCTCTGGGGCCAACGTCCTGACTTTC | CASRPTGDLSGANVLTF
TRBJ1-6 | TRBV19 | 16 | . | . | TGTGCCAGTTCCGCGAAGACAGGAATATATAATTCACCCCTCCACTTT | CASSAKTGIYNSPLHF
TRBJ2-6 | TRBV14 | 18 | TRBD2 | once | TGTGCCAGCAGCCCCCGGGGGGGAAGGAAGTCTGGGGCCAACGTCCTGACTTTC | CASSPRGGRKSGANVLTF
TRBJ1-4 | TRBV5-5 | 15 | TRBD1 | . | TGTGCCAGCAGCTTGGATCGGACAGGGGAAGAAAAACTGTTTTTT | CASSLDRTGEEKLFF
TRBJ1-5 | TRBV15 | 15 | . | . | TGTGCCACCAGCGCGGGCGCAGGGCGCAATCAGCCCCAGCATTTT | CATSAGAGRNQPQHF
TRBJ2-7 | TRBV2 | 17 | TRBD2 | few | TGTGCCAGCAGCGCGCACAGACTAGCGGGAGGTTCGTACGAGCAGTACTTC | CASSAHRLAGGSYEQYF
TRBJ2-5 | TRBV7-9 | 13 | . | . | TGTGCCAGCAGCTCCTACGTTCGAGAGACCCAGTACTTC | CASSSYVRETQYF
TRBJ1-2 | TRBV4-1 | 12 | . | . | TGCGCCAGCAGCCAGGGGAACTATGGCTACACCTTC | CASSQGNYGYTF
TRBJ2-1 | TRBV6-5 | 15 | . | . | TGTGCCAGCAACAAGGGCTGGGCTTTGGACAATGAGCAGTTCTTC | CASNKGWALDNEQFF
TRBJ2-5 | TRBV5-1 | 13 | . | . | TGCGCCAGCAGCTTGCCCGAACAAGAGACCCAGTACTTC | CASSLPEQETQYF
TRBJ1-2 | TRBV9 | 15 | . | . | TGTGCCAGCAGCGTAGGTCTGCAGTTTGTTGGTGGCTACACCTTC | CASSVGLQFVGGYTF
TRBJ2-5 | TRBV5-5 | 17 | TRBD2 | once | TGTGCCAGCAGCTTGGAGACTAGCGGGCAATACCAAGAGACCCAGTACTTC | CASSLETSGQYQETQYF
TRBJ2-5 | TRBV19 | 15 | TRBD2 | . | TGTGCCAGTAGTATAGAGGCTAGCGGACAAGAGACCCAGTACTTC | CASSIEASGQETQYF
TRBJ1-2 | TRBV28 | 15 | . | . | TGTGCCAGCAGTCCTGATCCGGCGGACCCGCTTGGCTACACCTTC | CASSPDPADPLGYTF
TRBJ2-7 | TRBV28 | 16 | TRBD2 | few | TGTGCCAGCAGTCGAGGGGGACTAGCGGGAGAGGTCGAGCAGTACTTC | CASSRGGLAGEVEQYF
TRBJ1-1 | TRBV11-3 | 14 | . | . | TGTGCCAGCACCCCTAGGCTGGGTACTACTGAAGCTTTCTTT | CASTPRLGTTEAFF
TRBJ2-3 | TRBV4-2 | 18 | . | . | TGTGCCAGCAGCCAAGTCGGTTGGACCGGGAGTGGGACAGATACGCAGTATTTT | CASSQVGWTGSGTDTQYF
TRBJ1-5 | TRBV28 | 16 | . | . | TGTGCCAGCAGGGAAGGTGGGGCGATCAGCAATCAGCCCCAGCATTTT | CASREGGAISNQPQHF
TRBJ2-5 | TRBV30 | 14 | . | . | TGTGCCTGGAGTGGCCGGGACGACAAAGAGACCCAGTACTTC | CAWSGRDDKETQYF
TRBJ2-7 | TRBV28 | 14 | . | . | TGTGCCAGCAGTTTAACGGGCAGACTCTACGAGCAGTACTTC | CASSLTGRLYEQYF
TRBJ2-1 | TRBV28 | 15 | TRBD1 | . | TGTGCCAGCAGTTTAGGGGGACAGTATCAGAATGAGCAGTTCTTC | CASSLGGQYQNEQFF
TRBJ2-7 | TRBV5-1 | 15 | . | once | TGCGCCAGCAGCTTTGGACGTGGGAGCTCCTACGAGCAGTACTTC | CASSFGRGSSYEQYF
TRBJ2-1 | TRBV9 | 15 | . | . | TGTGCCAGCAGCGTAGGGAGCGGAGGGGGGTATGAGCAGTTCTTC | CASSVGSGGGYEQFF
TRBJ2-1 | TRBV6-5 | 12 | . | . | TGTGCCAGCAGTTACCGACGGGGTGAGCAGTTCTTC | CASSYRRGEQFF
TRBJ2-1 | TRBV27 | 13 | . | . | TGTGCCAGCAGTTCGACAGGCCCTAATGAGCAGTTCTTC | CASSSTGPNEQFF
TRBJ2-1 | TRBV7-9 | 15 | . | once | TGTGCCAGCAGCTCTACTGACCACTCCTACAATGAGCAGTTCTTC | CASSSTDHSYNEQFF
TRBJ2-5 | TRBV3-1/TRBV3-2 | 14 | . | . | TGTGCCAGCAAAGGGGGAGGGATCGGAGAGACCCAGTACTTC | CASKGGGIGETQYF
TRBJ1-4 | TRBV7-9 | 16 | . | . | TGTGCCAGCAGCCTAGGGACGGTTGCAACTAATGAAAAACTGTTTTTT | CASSLGTVATNEKLFF
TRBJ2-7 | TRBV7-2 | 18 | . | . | TGTGCCAGCAGCCTAAAAGTGGGGGACTTCAATCGGCAATACGAGCAGTACTTC | CASSLKVGDFNRQYEQYF
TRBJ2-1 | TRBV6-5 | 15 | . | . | TGTGCCAGCACCGCTGGAAATTATCGCCGCAATGAGCAGTTCTTC | CASTAGNYRRNEQFF
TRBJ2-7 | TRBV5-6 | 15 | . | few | TGTGCCAGCAGCTTGAGAGGACACCACTCCTACGAGCAGTACTTC | CASSLRGHHSYEQYF
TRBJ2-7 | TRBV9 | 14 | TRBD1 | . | TGTGCCAGCAGCCGGGACAGGGTCTCCTACGAGCAGTACTTC | CASSRDRVSYEQYF
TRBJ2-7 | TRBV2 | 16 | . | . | TGTGCCAGCAGTGAAAGGGCAGGGGGGTACTACTACGAGCAGTACTTC | CASSERAGGYYYEQYF
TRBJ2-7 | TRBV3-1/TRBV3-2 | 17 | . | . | TGTGCCAGCAGCCAAGAGCTTTATACAGAAGAAACCTACGAGCAGTACTTC | CASSQELYTEETYEQYF
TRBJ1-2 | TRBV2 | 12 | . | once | TGTGCCAGCAATCAGGGGTACTATGGCTACACCTTC | CASNQGYYGYTF
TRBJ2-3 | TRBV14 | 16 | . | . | TGTGCCAGCAGCCAGTGGACAGCGATATTCACAGATACGCAGTATTTT | CASSQWTAIFTDTQYF
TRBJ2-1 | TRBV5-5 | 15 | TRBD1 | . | TGTGCCAGCAGCACCGGGACAGGATCATTCAATGAGCAGTTCTTC | CASSTGTGSFNEQFF
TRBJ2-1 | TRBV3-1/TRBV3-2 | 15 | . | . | TGTGCCAGCAGCCAAATCGGGAGCTCCTACAATGAGCAGTTCTTC | CASSQIGSSYNEQFF